Below, one T cell receptor beta chain is given with its context. The data originate from a study of blood T cell repertoires in COVID-19. Turning to the study itself: Italy, Spain and the United States were the sources of the convalescent and acute COVID-19 samples.

Methods used by the authors: Amplification from reference gene primers served as the basis for estimated nucleated cell counts. Assay used: immunoSEQ multiplex PCR; TCRdb lists only in-frame clones, some missing. D and trimming were read from the DNA, whereas the V and J calls and clone size are those reported in that table. This table holds around 250,000 clones, more than 85% found once. Trimming removed 8 bases from V and 3 bases from J; junction bases left unmatched: 4. Germline assignment: CDR1 GTSNPN and CDR2 SVGIG (reference sequence). The CDR3 is 12 residues long. Recruits, aged roughly 18 to 95 years, lived in about two dozen US areas. Recovery among Cohort 3 donors was established by two negative PCRs, clearance, or symptom resolution.

The V call is TRBV30, the J call TRBJ2-1, with TRBD2 matching over 7 bases. The source is a woman between 45 and 60 years old who had recovered from COVID-19. The sequenced sample was PBMCs or T cells enriched from blood (not recorded which). Here the CDR3 reads CAGGGGYNEQFF. CDR3 DNA: TGTGCCGGGGGGGGAGGCTACAATGAGCAGTTCTTC.